Presented here are 23 T cell receptor beta chains from one specimen sequenced in a study of T cell repertoires in cytomegalovirus infection. TCRdb fed the reads into MiXCR, producing one record per CDR3 protein. The sample holds about 830,000 distinct CDR3 sequences, roughly 33% seen once. These receptors have no known antigen. This specimen was cultured CD8+ T cells from PBMCs, taken from culture after CMV antigen stimulation. The source of these receptors is a human donor in good health (CMV status not recorded). Some clones in this sample may be carry-over from other donors' samples.

The sample holds many counts of this clonotype. Here the CDR3 DNA reads TGTGCCAGCAGTTTCCCGGGGGGCACTGAAGCTTTCTTT. Protein: CASSFPGGTEAFF. The rearrangement links TRBV27 to TRBJ1-1, with a tentative D call TRBD1 (5 bases). CDR1 is MNHEY, CDR2 SMNVEV, per germline (reference sequence). The CDR3 length is 13 residues. The V gene lost 3 bases and the J gene lost 4 bases, with 9 bases spanning the gap.

Many counts were recorded for this clonotype. The chain has TRBV7-8 and TRBJ1-1, with D perhaps TRBD1 (5 bases). Germline CDR1 reads SGHVS; CDR2 reads FQNEAQ. This CDR3 region has 15 residues. Trimming removed 5 bases from V and 3 bases from J, with 16 bases in between. CDR3 loop: CASSGLRRGDTEAFF. The CDR3, as DNA: TGTGCCAGCAGCGGCCTACGGAGGGGTGACACTGAAGCTTTCTTT.

The table lists this clonotype with a few counts. The rearrangement joins TRBV5-6 to TRBJ2-7, with 7 bases that match TRBD1. V was pared by 4 bases and J by 1 base, with 8 bases of the junction left unmatched. There are 15 residues in the CDR3. Germline V gene data show CDR1 as SGHDT and CDR2 as YYEEEE. CDR3 DNA sequence: TGTGCCAGCAGCCTCGGGACAGCCAATTCCTACGAGCAGTACGTC. This codes for CASSLGTANSYEQYV.

This chain uses TRBV25-1 with TRBJ2-7, with D perhaps TRBD1 (6 bases). This CDR3 is built from 13 residues. Trimming stripped 8 bases from V and 6 bases from J, with 17 bases between. Germline V gene data show CDR1 as MGHDK and CDR2 as SYGVNS. In DNA, the CDR3 is TGTGCCAGCGGAACCGGGACACCGTCCGAGCAGTACTTC. Its protein is CASGTGTPSEQYF.

This clonotype occurred a few times. The chain joins TRBV6-5 to TRBJ2-2; TRBD2 is a possible D gene (6 bases). The CDR3 consists of 14 residues. Trimming left V 2 bases short and J 4 bases short, with 8 bases between. The germline CDR1 and CDR2 sequences are MNHEY and SVGAGI. The CDR3 spells CASSYGGVTGELFF. The DNA of the CDR3 is TGTGCCAGCAGTTACGGAGGGGTCACCGGGGAGCTGTTTTTT.

V is TRBV2 and J is TRBJ2-5, with D perhaps matching TRBD1 (6 bases). Germline V CDR1 and CDR2: SNHLY, FYNNEI. Trimming cost V 3 bases and J 5 bases, with 16 bases left between them. The CDR3 extends over 15 amino acids. CDR3 in amino acids: CASSDHRVGWETQYF. The CDR3, as DNA: TGTGCCAGCAGTGACCACAGGGTGGGATGGGAGACCCAGTACTTC.

The rearrangement joins TRBV7-9 to TRBJ2-5, with D hard to call. The germline gives CDR1 SEHNR, CDR2 FQNEAQ (reference sequence). V lost 1 base and J lost 7, with 13 bases in between. This CDR3 comprises 14 residues. In nucleotides, the CDR3 is TGTGCCAGCAGCTTAGGAGGAGCTCTTTGGACCCAGTACTTC. Residues: CASSLGGALWTQYF.

The V call is TRBV7-8, the J call TRBJ1-5; D perhaps matches TRBD1 (5 bases). CDR1 and CDR2 (germline): SGHVS, FQNEAQ. The CDR3 is made up of 15 amino acids. V gave up 2 bases and J gave up 2 bases, with 10 bases separating them. The CDR3 nucleotides are TGTGCCAGCAGCTTATCAGGGTGGGGCAATCAGCCCCAGCATTTT. It yields the protein CASSLSGWGNQPQHF. The full variable domain, its missing parts supplied by reference TRBV7-8 and TRBJ1-5, is GAGVSQSPRYKVAKRGQDVALRCDPISGHVSLFWYQQALGQGPEFLTYFQNEAQLDKSGLPSDRFFAERPEGSVSTLKIQRTQQEDSAVYLCASSLSGWGNQPQHFGDGTRLSIL.

The chain recombines TRBV28 with TRBJ1-5; TRBD1 matches at 8 bases. Trimming at V came to 4 bases and at J to 7 bases, leaving 6 bases not matched to a gene. This CDR3 has 14 residues. Germline V lookup: CDR1 MDHEN, CDR2 SYDVKM. The CDR3 DNA follows: TGTGCCAGCAGTTCGACAGGGGTTTACCAGCCCCAGCATTTT. It is translated as CASSSTGVYQPQHF.

The chain is built from TRBV19 and TRBJ1-1, with D unresolved. In germline, CDR1 is LNHDA, CDR2 SQIVND (reference sequence). The CDR3 runs 14 residues. The ends were cut back, 3 bases at V and 4 bases at J, with 12 bases in the middle. The CDR3: CASSIPGLSTEAFF. The CDR3 DNA sequence: TGTGCCAGTAGTATTCCGGGATTGAGCACTGAAGCTTTCTTT.

Ten or more counts support this clonotype. The chain combines TRBV7-2 with TRBJ2-1; D may correspond to TRBD1 or TRBD2 (5 bases each). Germline values: CDR1 SGHTA, CDR2 FQGNSA. CDR3 length equals 18 residues. V lost 2 bases to trimming and J lost 7 bases, with 24 bases between them. The CDR3 region is CASSLNGDPIVPNNEQFF. The CDR3 region has the DNA TGTGCCAGCAGCTTAAATGGGGACCCTATAGTTCCGAATAATGAGCAGTTCTTC.

The genes are TRBV12-3 or TRBV12-4 and TRBJ1-3, with D unclear. V gave up 8 bases and J gave up 1 base, with 15 bases separating them. The CDR3 is 15 residues long. Here the CDR3 DNA reads TGTGCCAGCGTCGACGGGAGAGTATCTGGAAACACCATATATTTT. The encoded protein is CASVDGRVSGNTIYF.

This clonotype was seen a few times. The V gene is TRBV20-1, the J gene TRBJ1-2, with D possibly matching TRBD1 (6 bases). The CDR3 totals 11 residues. Trimming cost V 5 bases and J 7 bases, with 11 bases left between them. In germline, CDR1 is DFQATT, CDR2 SNEGSKA (reference sequence). CDR3 loop: CSAYRERGYTF. The CDR3 nucleotides are TGCAGTGCTTACAGGGAACGTGGCTACACCTTC.

The V and J genes are TRBV7-3 and TRBJ2-2; the D gene is possibly TRBD1 (6 bases). Germline V gene sequence: CDR1 SGHTA, CDR2 FQGTGA. This CDR3 is built from 16 residues. Deletions cut 2 bases from V and 1 base from J, with 11 bases between. The chain's CDR3 is CASSLSGQLNTGELFF. CDR3 sequence (DNA): TGTGCCAGCAGCTTATCCGGACAGCTGAACACCGGGGAGCTGTTTTTT. The entire variable domain, with the rest obtained from reference TRBV7-3 and TRBJ2-2, is as follows: GAGVSQTPSNKVTEKGKYVELRCDPISGHTALYWYRQSLGQGPEFLIYFQGTGAADDSGLPNDRFFAVRPEGSVSTLKIQRTERGDSAVYLCASSLSGQLNTGELFFGEGSRLTVL.

This clonotype was recorded once. This may arise from a read error, as a much more abundant clone is one base away. The chain combines TRBV7-6 with TRBJ2-3; TRBD2 matches 8 bases. This CDR3 is 14 amino acids long. Germline values: CDR1 SGHVS, CDR2 FNYEAQ. The CDR3 nucleotides read TGTGTCAGCAGCCCAGGACTAGCCACAGATACGCAGTATTTT. It yields the protein CVSSPGLATDTQYF.

This chain's CDR3 is CASSYSPREKLFF. In DNA form, the CDR3 reads TGTGCCAGCAGTTACTCGCCGCGCGAAAAACTGTTTTTT. This chain joins TRBV6-5 and TRBJ1-4; D ambiguous. Trimming left V 0 bases short and J 8 bases short, with 7 bases between. The CDR3 consists of 13 residues. Germline CDR1 and CDR2: MNHEY and SVGAGI.

At least ten counts were recorded for this clonotype. This chain joins TRBV6-5 and TRBJ2-7; 9 nucleotides align to TRBD2. V lost 6 bases and J lost 3; bases outside the gene matches: 9. The CDR3 runs 15 residues. Looked up from germline, CDR1 is MNHEY and CDR2 is SVGAGI. CDR3 residues: CASSRRAGGNYEQYF. As DNA, the CDR3 is TGTGCCAGCAGCCGGCGAGCGGGGGGAAACTACGAGCAGTACTTC.

This chain joins TRBV7-9 and TRBJ1-5; no clear D gene. V lost 5 bases to trimming and J lost 4 bases, with 12 bases between them. Germline-derived CDR1 and CDR2 are SEHNR and FQNEAQ (reference sequence). The CDR3 covers 14 residues. CDR3 nucleotide sequence: TGTGCCAGCAGCCCAAATAGCAAGAATCAGCCCCAGCATTTT. Translating it yields CASSPNSKNQPQHF.

This chain links TRBV7-8 with TRBJ2-2, with TRBD1 matching over 7 bases. Germline V gene lookup returns CDR1 SGHVS and CDR2 FQNEAQ. The CDR3 consists of 13 residues. V dropped 4 bases and J dropped 7; count of bases not matched to a gene: 3. The CDR3 spells CASSWTGGGELFF. In DNA, the CDR3 is TGTGCCAGCAGCTGGACAGGCGGCGGGGAGCTGTTTTTT.

This clonotype was detected a few times. J is TRBJ2-7 and V is TRBV6-2 or TRBV6-3; no clear D gene. The CDR3 loop spans 14 amino acids. Per the germline V gene, CDR1 is MNHEY and CDR2 is SVGEGT. The V end lost 2 bases, the J end lost 2 bases, and 10 bases lay between the germline ends. CDR3 sequence: CASSYPDRTYEQYV. The CDR3 nucleotides are TGTGCCAGCAGTTACCCCGACCGGACCTACGAGCAGTACGTC.

The chain couples TRBV12-3 or TRBV12-4 to TRBJ2-7, with D tentatively TRBD2 (5 bases). V lost 6 bases to trimming and J lost 6 bases, with 12 bases between them. This CDR3 comprises 12 residues. This chain's CDR3 is CASSAGRSEQYF. The CDR3 DNA reads TGTGCCAGCAGCGCGGGTCGGAGCGAGCAGTACTTC.

The V call is TRBV15, the J call TRBJ1-5; D perhaps matches TRBD1 (6 bases). Germline loops: CDR1 LNHNV, CDR2 YYDKDF (reference sequence). The CDR3 loop spans 16 amino acids. V lost 0 bases, J lost 5 bases, and 14 bases lay in between. In DNA form, the CDR3 reads TGTGCCACCAGCAGAGACCTACAGGGAGGGGATCAGCCCCAGCATTTT. It specifies CATSRDLQGGDQPQHF. Full variable domain (outside the CDR3, taken from reference TRBV15 and TRBJ1-5): DAMVIQNPRYQVTQFGKPVTLSCSQTLNHNVMYWYQQKSSQAPKLLFHYYDKDFNNEADTPDNFQSRRPNTSFCFLDIRSPGLGDTAMYLCATSRDLQGGDQPQHFGDGTRLSIL.

The V gene is TRBV6-4, the J gene TRBJ1-5; D may be TRBD1 (6 bases). Germline CDR1 reads MRHNA; CDR2 reads SNTAGT. There are 13 residues in the CDR3. The V end was cut by 6 bases, the J end by 6 bases, with 12 bases between. CDR3 loop: CASRQGEGQPQHF. In DNA form, the CDR3 reads TGTGCCAGCAGACAGGGTGAGGGTCAGCCCCAGCATTTT.